This TCR beta chain was captured by sequencing in a study of T cell responses to AZD1222 COVID-19 vaccine. Study-wide results and caveats: The sample set comprised mostly white British donors with more females, and clonal diversity was possibly underestimated. Compared with day 0, the breadth and depth of the Spike-specific TCR repertoire rose significantly after two doses of AZD1222. Reportedly, nearly half of unique spike TCRs recognized epitopes outside B.1.351/B.1.1.7 mutations.

The CDR3 runs 14 residues. Trimming at V came to 5 bases and at J to 6 bases, leaving 10 bases not matched to a gene. In germline, CDR1 is SGHTA, CDR2 FQGNSA. Produced via immunoSEQ multiplex PCR; TCRdb's table is partial and in-frame only. The sample lists 90,000 to 150,000 clones; about 88% were seen once. As to this clone: Its antigen is unknown.

The material sequenced was peripheral blood, taken on day 0 of AZD1222 vaccination. V usage is TRBV7-2 and J usage is TRBJ2-7, with 7 bases lining up with TRBD2. This TCR came from an adult in good health. The CDR3 reads CASSPEGLKAEQYF. CDR3 DNA: TGTGCCAGCAGCCCAGAGGGACTAAAAGCCGAGCAGTACTTC.